This TCR beta chain was identified during a study of radiotherapy plus CTLA-4 blockade in lung cancer. There are a few counts of this clone. The antigen is not known. Trimming took 6 bases from V and 4 from J; bases not matched to a gene: 8. The germline V gene has CDR1 MDHEN and CDR2 SYDVKM. The CDR3 sequence is 14 residues long. Sequencing was performed with immunoSEQ multiplex PCR; in TCRdb, only in-frame clones are kept and a portion is missing. The table has about 90,000 clones, 55% to 75% seen once. Study results and limitations: Expansion in blood of tumor-derived TCR clones was seen after radiotherapy plus ipilimumab.

Here the sequenced sample was peripheral blood, taken from a patient treated with radiotherapy plus ipilimumab. This chain connects TRBV28 to TRBJ1-2; 7 bases line up with TRBD1. The sequence was collected from a human donor with non-small cell lung cancer that progressed on radiotherapy plus ipilimumab. CDR3 nucleotides: TGTGCCAGCAGGCAGAGAGACAGGGCCTATGGCTACACCTTC. Amino acids: CASRQRDRAYGYTF.